This T cell receptor beta chain was retrieved from a study of CD8+ T cells in alopecia areata. Broader study findings: Patients displayed less clarity in TCR sharing than mice, a finding possibly related to HLA. As there was one nonresponder, how baseline CD8+ expansion relates to response remains uncertain. Tofacitinib delivered significant drops in scalp clonality and in expanded CD8+ clones among the top 100. Scalp sequencing also captures normal skin's resident alphabeta T cells.

Trimming removed 7 bases at V and 5 bases at J, with 14 bases between. CDR3 size: 12 residues. Germline assignment: CDR1 SQVTM and CDR2 ANQGSEA. Extraction of RNA preceded its reverse transcription into cDNA, which served as the sequencing template. Assay: immunoSEQ multiplex PCR; the TCRdb copy retains only in-frame clones and omits some. The sample shows 150,000 to 200,000 clones, approximately 61% of them seen only once. Described treatment: oral pan-JAK inhibitor, 5-10 mg twice daily. Regarding this clone: Its antigen remains unidentified.

The sequence came from a human donor with alopecia areata. Sequenced material: CD4+ T cells sorted from blood, taken at week 24, from a patient treated with tofacitinib. The V and J genes are TRBV29-1 and TRBJ2-5; D not resolved. DNA of the CDR3: TGCAGCGGCCAGAGGATGGGGGAGACCCAGTACTTC. This codes for CSGQRMGETQYF.